These T cell receptor beta chains were read from a single sample in a study of Ad26.COV2.S vaccination and SARS-CoV-2 variants. The repertoire was sequenced with immunoSEQ multiplex PCR; TCRdb's copy has only in-frame clones and lacks some. The sample contains hundreds of thousands of clones, around 87% of which appear only once. The source material was peripheral blood, sampled in a trial of Ad26.COV2.S vaccine versus placebo. These TCRs come from a person between 18 and 65 years old who received the Ad26.COV2.S COVID-19 vaccine or a placebo. The CDR3 runs from the conserved cysteine through the conserved F or W. Fields, in order: clone size, D gene, V gene, J gene, CDR3 protein, CDR3 DNA. The D gene is left open where the match is weak. Clone size is not always given. Where it is, it says once, few, many or a class for expanded clones.

few,TRBD1,TRBV7-9,TRBJ1-5,CASSRGQSQPQHF,TGTGCCAGCAGCCGGGGACAGTCACAGCCCCAGCATTTT
-,-,TRBV7-8,TRBJ1-1,CASSLTLGASNTEAFF,TGTGCCAGCAGCTTAACCCTGGGGGCCTCGAACACTGAAGCTTTCTTT
-,-,TRBV11-2,TRBJ1-1,CASSFGQPKKLTEAFF,TGTGCCAGCAGCTTCGGACAGCCTAAAAAACTCACTGAAGCTTTCTTT
-,TRBD2,TRBV4-1,TRBJ2-1,CASSARLAEIYNEQFF,TGCGCCAGCAGCGCGAGACTAGCGGAAATCTACAATGAGCAGTTCTTC
-,-,TRBV29-1,TRBJ2-1,CSVEDGGRKSSYNEQFF,TGCAGCGTTGAAGATGGGGGCAGAAAGAGCTCCTACAATGAGCAGTTCTTC
-,-,TRBV9,TRBJ2-7,CASSVGGDSSYEQYF,TGTGCCAGCAGCGTAGGCGGGGACAGCTCCTACGAGCAGTACTTC
-,TRBD1,TRBV6-5,TRBJ1-1,CASSYHGQGDTEAFF,TGTGCCAGCAGTTACCATGGACAGGGAGACACTGAAGCTTTCTTT
-,-,TRBV6-2/TRBV6-3,TRBJ1-5,CASSSIQGNQPQHF,TGTGCCAGCAGTTCGATACAGGGTAATCAGCCCCAGCATTTT
-,TRBD2,TRBV19,TRBJ2-3,CASSVRTSTSTDTQYF,TGTGCCAGTAGTGTCCGGACTAGCACTAGCACAGATACGCAGTATTTT
-,-,TRBV6-2/TRBV6-3,TRBJ2-7,CASSYSAPLWGYEQYF,TGTGCCAGCAGTTACTCGGCCCCACTCTGGGGGTACGAGCAGTACTTC
few,-,TRBV6-1,TRBJ1-2,CASSEDTGRYGYTF,TGTGCCAGCAGTGAAGATACGGGGCGCTATGGCTACACCTTC
once,TRBD2,TRBV3-1/TRBV3-2,TRBJ2-7,CASSQGRGRLAGASSYEQYF,TGTGCCAGCAGCCAAGGGAGGGGGAGACTAGCGGGTGCGAGCTCCTACGAGCAGTACTTC
-,-,TRBV4-1,TRBJ2-1,CASSPGSSSYNEQFF,TGCGCCAGCAGTCCAGGGTCGAGCTCCTACAATGAGCAGTTCTTC
-,-,TRBV6-5,TRBJ1-1,CASSLRAMNTEAFF,TGTGCCAGCAGTCTCCGGGCCATGAACACTGAAGCTTTCTTT
-,-,TRBV18,TRBJ1-5,CASSPYPVGQPQHF,TGTGCCAGCTCCCCTTACCCAGTCGGCCAGCCCCAGCATTTT
-,TRBD1,TRBV20-1,TRBJ1-1,CSASMVGQWAMNTEAFF,TGCAGTGCTAGTATGGTGGGACAGTGGGCCATGAACACTGAAGCTTTCTTT
-,-,TRBV6-6,TRBJ1-2,CASSSAGPRGYGYTF,TGTGCCAGCAGTTCTGCCGGGCCTCGGGGCTATGGCTACACCTTC
-,-,TRBV6-5,TRBJ2-7,CASSYSSSNYEQYF,TGTGCCAGCAGTTACTCGAGTTCGAATTACGAGCAGTACTTC
-,-,TRBV3-1/TRBV3-2,TRBJ2-2,CASSRQDVDTGELFF,TGTGCCAGCAGTAGACAGGACGTTGACACCGGGGAGCTGTTTTTT
-,TRBD1,TRBV2,TRBJ1-2,CASSLDRRNYGYTF,TGTGCCAGCAGCCTGGACAGGCGGAACTATGGCTACACCTTC
-,-,TRBV6-6,TRBJ2-5,CASFWTQYF,TGTGCCAGCTTCTGGACCCAGTACTTC
-,-,TRBV12-3/TRBV12-4,TRBJ1-4,CASSWLPGEELFF,TGTGCCAGCAGTTGGTTGCCGGGGGAAGAACTGTTTTTT
-,TRBD1,TRBV7-2,TRBJ1-2,CASSRTGGYGYTF,TGTGCCAGCAGCCGGACAGGGGGGTATGGCTACACCTTC
-,-,TRBV27,TRBJ2-2,CASSLQGGLGGELFF,TGTGCCAGCAGTTTACAGGGGGGATTAGGCGGGGAGCTGTTTTTT
-,TRBD1,TRBV15,TRBJ1-5,CATSRRTGGAFYSNQPQHF,TGTGCCACCAGCAGGAGGACAGGGGGCGCCTTTTATAGCAATCAGCCCCAGCATTTT
-,-,TRBV3-1/TRBV3-2,TRBJ2-1,CASSQDPTGRVYNEQFF,TGTGCCAGCAGCCAAGACCCGACAGGGAGGGTCTACAATGAGCAGTTCTTC
-,-,TRBV7-9,TRBJ1-1,CASSLKGQIVNTEAFF,TGTGCCAGCAGCTTAAAAGGGCAGATAGTGAACACTGAAGCTTTCTTT